This note documents a single TCR beta chain sequence. V was pared by 5 bases and J by 7 bases, with 12 bases between. CDR3 length: 13 amino acids. Germline lookup yields CDR1 MNHEY and CDR2 SMNVEV (reference sequence). Under the authors' procedure: Nucleated cell number was recorded as an estimate derived from reference gene primer amplification. Produced via immunoSEQ multiplex PCR; TCRdb's table is partial and in-frame only. That table gives V, J and clone size, and the DNA gave D and trimming. The sample consists of about 210,000 clones, 84% of them appearing once. The data derive from a study of blood T cell repertoires in COVID-19. About the research overall: The study drew acute and convalescent COVID-19 samples from the United States, Italy and Spain. Nucleic acid was either cDNA or gDNA, and it came from T cells, B-cell-depleted T cells, or PBMCs.

The sequencing input was peripheral blood. The sequence came from a woman in her fifties or sixties with active or convalescent COVID-19. The chain couples TRBV27 to TRBJ1-5, with D tentatively TRBD1 (5 bases). This CDR3 reads CASSGGEGQPQHF. The CDR3 region has the DNA TGTGCCAGCAGTGGGGGGGAAGGGCAGCCCCAGCATTTT.